The subject of this entry is one TCR beta chain. As yet, its antigen is unknown. This record belongs to a study of vaccination effects on CD4 cells after COVID-19. Study-level information: Sequencing was preceded by expansion of antigen-specific CD4+ T cells with viral peptide pools in the ViraFEST assay. There were a few convalescent patients sampled both early and late after vaccination. After 2 million or so PBMC were placed in each well, they were cultured with approximately 10 IU/ml IL-2 and roughly 10 ug/ml peptides.

This table comes from immunoSEQ multiplex PCR, and its TCRdb copy is limited to in-frame clones, with some not included. Found here are under 40,000 clones, about 68% of them singletons; the top ten hold more than 6.5%. Following 10 days of culture, CD4+ T cells were isolated. SARS-CoV-2 infected the person between March and December 2020, as confirmed by PCR. Two-dose vaccination with either BNT162b2 or mRNA-1273 was given to the participants. V was pared by 2 bases and J by 7 bases, with 13 bases between. The CDR3 is 15 residues long. Germline CDR1 SGDLS, CDR2 YYNGEE. The chain couples TRBV9 to TRBJ1-6; possible D gene TRBD1, 5 bases. The TCR sequence derives from a human donor who had a prior SARS-CoV-2 infection. The sample consisted of CD4+ T cells from PBMCs cultured without peptide, taken after COVID-19 vaccination. CDR3 nucleotide sequence: TGTGCCAGCAGCGTTGGAGGGACTCACAATTCACCCCTCCACTTT. It codes for CASSVGGTHNSPLHF. The whole variable domain, filled in from reference TRBV9 and TRBJ1-6, reads DSGVTQTPKHLITATGQRVTLRCSPRSGDLSVYWYQQSLDQGLQFLIQYYNGEERAKGNILERFSAQQFPDLHSELNLSSLELGDSALYFCASSVGGTHNSPLHFGNGTRLTVT.